This T cell receptor (beta chain) was obtained from a study of T-cell reconstitution after alpha-beta-depleted transplantation in children. A note on this clonotype: Its antigen is unknown. At one boundary the junction diverges from the germline segment, which might be a read error.

The CDR3 totals 17 residues. Germline assignment: CDR1 MNHEY and CDR2 SVGAGI. Unique molecular identifiers were incorporated when the TCRbeta library was constructed. Using its own MiXCR run on the PCR reads, TCRdb lists one record per CDR3 protein. The data show 210,000 or so distinct CDR3 sequences, approximately 11% seen once. Study results and caveats: Newly produced T cells mostly accounted for T-cell counts and diversity one year post-transplant.

The sequence came from a child under two years old with acute myeloid leukemia, due to receive a stem cell transplant. The sequences come from PBMCs, collected before TCRalphabeta/CD19-depleted stem cell transplant. The chain couples TRBV6-5 to TRBJ1-6; D unclear. The CDR3 coding sequence is TGTGCCAGCAGTTCAAGGTTCCCGGTGACCTGTAATTCATCCCTCCATTTT. As protein: CASSSRFPVTCNSSLHF.